The subject of this entry is one T cell receptor (beta chain). In the authors' workflow: Scientists estimated how many nucleated cells there were by amplifying reference gene primers. Sequenced by immunoSEQ multiplex PCR; TCRdb stores in-frame clones only, minus some. V, J and clone size reflect that table, while D and trimming were determined from the DNA. The sample records 210,000 or so clones, roughly nine tenths being singletons. These data belong to a study of blood T cell repertoires in COVID-19. About the study: Collection of acute and convalescent COVID-19 samples took place in the United States, Italy and Spain. In each case, the material was cDNA or gDNA derived from T cells, B-cell-depleted T cells, or PBMCs.

The TCR was taken from a man aged 30 to 39 with acute or convalescent COVID-19. The sample consisted of peripheral blood.

CDR3 bases: TGTGCCAGCTCACCGGTACAGGGGCCCCTTAGAGAAAAACTGTTTTTT. Translation gives CASSPVQGPLREKLFF. V usage is TRBV18 and J usage is TRBJ1-4; 7 bases agree with TRBD1. CDR1 is KGHSH, CDR2 LQKENI, per germline. This CDR3 spans 16 amino acids. V shed 3 bases and J 8 bases; nucleotides not matched to a gene: 12.